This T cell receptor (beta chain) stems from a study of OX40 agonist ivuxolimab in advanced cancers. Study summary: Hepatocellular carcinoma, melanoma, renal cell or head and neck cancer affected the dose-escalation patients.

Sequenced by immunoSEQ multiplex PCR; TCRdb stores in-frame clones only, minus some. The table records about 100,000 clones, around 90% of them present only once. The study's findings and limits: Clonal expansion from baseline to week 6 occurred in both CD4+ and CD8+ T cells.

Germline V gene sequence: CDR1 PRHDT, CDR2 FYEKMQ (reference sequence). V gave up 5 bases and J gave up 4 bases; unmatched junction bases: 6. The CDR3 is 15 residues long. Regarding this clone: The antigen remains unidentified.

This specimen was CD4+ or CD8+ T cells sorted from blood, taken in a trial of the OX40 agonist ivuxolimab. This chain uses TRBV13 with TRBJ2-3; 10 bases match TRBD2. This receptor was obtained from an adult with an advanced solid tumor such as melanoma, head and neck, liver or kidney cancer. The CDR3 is CASSDLAGVADTQYF. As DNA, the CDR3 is TGTGCCAGCAGCGATCTAGCGGGAGTTGCAGATACGCAGTATTTT.